The 30 T cell receptor beta chains given below trace back to one sample, sequenced in a study of OX40 agonist ivuxolimab in advanced cancers. Assay used: immunoSEQ multiplex PCR; TCRdb lists only in-frame clones, some missing. The sample yields about 66,000 clones, around 86% seen once. Sequences were derived from CD4+ or CD8+ T cells sorted from blood, sampled in a trial of the OX40 agonist ivuxolimab. The origin of the receptors is an adult with an advanced solid tumor such as melanoma, head and neck, liver or kidney cancer.

CDR3 loop: CASTPLGSGANVLTF. The CDR3 coding sequence is TGTGCCAGCACCCCTCTCGGCTCAGGGGCCAACGTCCTGACTTTC. This chain joins TRBV28 and TRBJ2-6; D not resolved. Looked up from germline, CDR1 is MDHEN and CDR2 is SYDVKM. Trimming left V 7 bases short and J 4 bases short, with 14 bases between. This CDR3 is 15 amino acids long.

The chain combines TRBV12-5 with TRBJ1-5; D is undetermined. Germline V CDR1 and CDR2: LGHNT, FRNRAP. The CDR3 has 13 residues. Trimming stripped 1 base from V and 7 bases from J, with 8 bases between. In DNA, the CDR3 is TGTGCTAGTGGTTTGGCCGGACTGCAGCCCCAGCATTTT. It codes for CASGLAGLQPQHF. Full variable domain (missing parts from reference TRBV12-5 and TRBJ1-5): DARVTQTPRHKVTEMGQEVTMRCQPILGHNTVFWYRQTMMQGLELLAYFRNRAPLDDSGMPKDRFSAEMPDATLATLKIQPSEPRDSAVYFCASGLAGLQPQHFGDGTRLSIL.

This clone was detected once. The chain carries TRBV11-2 and TRBJ1-4; D is unclear. Trimming removed 1 base from V and 7 bases from J, with 16 bases in between. The CDR3 covers 16 residues. Germline V CDR1 and CDR2: SGHAT, FQNNGV. The CDR3 sequence: CASSLGEARLVEKLFF. As DNA, the CDR3 is TGTGCCAGCAGCTTAGGGGAGGCGCGTTTAGTTGAAAAACTGTTTTTT.

The genes are TRBV7-2 and TRBJ1-2; tentatively, D is TRBD1 (6 bases). CDR1 is SGHTA and CDR2 is FQGNSA in the germline V gene. CDR3 length: 14 amino acids. The V end was cut by 1 base, the J end by 4 bases, with 10 bases between. CDR3 residues: CASSLGDKGYGYTF. As DNA, the CDR3 is TGTGCCAGCAGCTTAGGGGACAAAGGCTATGGCTACACCTTC. Drawing the rest from reference TRBV7-2 and TRBJ1-2, the complete variable domain is GAGVSQSPSNKVTEKGKDVELRCDPISGHTALYWYRQSLGQGLEFLIYFQGNSAPDKSGLPSDRFSAERTGGSVSTLTIQRTQQEDSAVYLCASSLGDKGYGYTFGSGTRLTVV.

V usage is TRBV29-1 and J usage is TRBJ1-4, with a possible D match to TRBD1 (5 bases). The CDR3 length is 13 residues. Germline V gives CDR1 SQVTM, CDR2 ANQGSEA. V lost 5 bases and J lost 0, with 7 bases in between. Here the CDR3 DNA reads TGCAGCGTTCGGGACCCAACTAATGAAAAACTGTTTTTT. Protein: CSVRDPTNEKLFF. The entire variable domain, with the rest obtained from reference TRBV29-1 and TRBJ1-4, is as follows: SAVISQKPSRDICQRGTSLTIQCQVDSQVTMMFWYRQQPGQSLTLIATANQGSEATYESGFVIDKFPISRPNLTFSTLTVSNMSPEDSSIYLCSVRDPTNEKLFFGSGTQLSVL.

The CDR3 loop reads CASIDRGSGNTIYF. Written as DNA, the CDR3 is TGTGCCAGCATCGACAGGGGCTCAGGAAACACCATATATTTT. V gene TRBV6-1 combines with J gene TRBJ1-3; TRBD1 agrees at 8 bases. V trimming: 7 bases; J trimming: 4 bases; junction bases outside the gene matches: 6. Per germline, CDR1 MNHNS and CDR2 SASEGT. This CDR3 is 14 amino acids long.

This chain connects TRBV18 to TRBJ1-3; 8 positions agree with TRBD1. The CDR3 runs 14 residues. V lost 2 bases to trimming and J lost 6 bases; unmatched junction nucleotides: 3. CDR1 KGHSH and CDR2 LQKENI come from the germline V gene. CDR3 coding DNA: TGTGCCAGCTCACCAGGGACAGGCGAAAACACCATATATTTT. This codes for CASSPGTGENTIYF.

The chain links TRBV7-9 to TRBJ1-1, with no clear D. This CDR3 contains 16 residues. Germline V lookup: CDR1 SEHNR, CDR2 FQNEAQ (reference sequence). Between the trimmed V and J ends, which lost 4 bases and 0 bases, there was a span of 15 bases. DNA of the CDR3: TGTGCCAGCAGCTCCACCGGCGGCCTGTTGAACACTGAAGCTTTCTTT. Amino acids: CASSSTGGLLNTEAFF.

The chain carries TRBV6-5 and TRBJ2-1; 8 bases fit TRBD2. The CDR3 has 15 amino acids. The V segment lost 6 bases and the J segment 5 bases; nucleotides outside the gene matches: 9. Germline values: CDR1 MNHEY, CDR2 SVGAGI. CDR3 in amino acids: CASRAISRGDNEQFF. The CDR3 DNA is TGTGCCAGCAGAGCCATCTCGCGGGGGGACAATGAGCAGTTCTTC.

V is TRBV11-2 and J is TRBJ1-5; D perhaps matches TRBD1 (5 bases). V lost 4 bases to trimming and J lost 7 bases, with 17 bases between them. CDR3 length equals 15 residues. CDR1 is SGHAT, CDR2 FQNNGV, per germline. The CDR3 sequence is CASSSLQGSGQPQHF. DNA of the CDR3: TGTGCCAGCAGCTCCCTCCAGGGATCTGGGCAGCCCCAGCATTTT.

This clone was counted only a few times. The rearrangement uses TRBV19 and TRBJ2-7; D not certain. Germline assignment: CDR1 LNHDA and CDR2 SQIVND (reference sequence). Trimming stripped 4 bases from V and 1 base from J, with 5 bases between. The CDR3 length is 12 residues. The CDR3: CASSTESYEQYF. The CDR3 region has the DNA TGTGCCAGTAGTACGGAGTCCTACGAGCAGTACTTC.

To note about this clone: At one of its ends the junction is not consistent with the germline gene, which may arise from a read error. The gene calls are TRBV7-7 and TRBJ2-2; unclear D gene. The CDR3 totals 17 residues. Per germline, CDR1 SSHAT and CDR2 FNYEAQ (reference sequence). The CDR3 loop is CASSLGSGPTNTGELFF. CDR3 DNA sequence: TGTGCTAGCAGCTTGGGCTCCGGGCCGACAAACACCGGGGAGCTGTTTTTT.

The genes are TRBV27 and TRBJ1-2, with 9 bases fitting TRBD1. Germline V lookup: CDR1 MNHEY, CDR2 SMNVEV (reference sequence). The junction had 6 bases not matched to a gene; V was cut back by 5 bases and J by 2 bases. The CDR3 is 15 residues long. CDR3 nucleotides: TGTGCCAGCAGTAGATACGGACAGGGGAACTATGGCTACACCTTC. This gives the protein CASSRYGQGNYGYTF.

This clone has more than one count but fewer than ten. This sequence joins TRBV4-2 and TRBJ1-2, with a possible D match to TRBD1 (5 bases). The V end was cut by 1 base, the J end by 5 bases, with 11 bases between. Per germline, CDR1 LGHNA and CDR2 YNFKEQ. This CDR3 region has 14 residues. The CDR3: CASSQVTEGYGYTF. DNA for the CDR3: TGTGCCAGCAGCCAAGTTACTGAGGGGTATGGCTACACCTTC.

The chain has TRBV2 and TRBJ2-3; TRBD1 is a possible D gene (6 bases). Germline values: CDR1 SNHLY, CDR2 FYNNEI. This CDR3 has 13 amino acids. V lost 6 bases and J lost 2, with 9 bases in between. CDR3 sequence reads: CASRQGTTDTQYF. Here the CDR3 DNA reads TGTGCCAGCAGACAGGGAACCACAGATACGCAGTATTTT.

The chain couples TRBV29-1 to TRBJ1-1; TRBD1 is a possible D gene (5 bases). CDR3 length: 16 residues. The V end lost 7 bases, the J end lost 6 bases, and 27 bases lay between the germline ends. Germline CDR1 SQVTM, CDR2 ANQGSEA. The CDR3 DNA reads TGCAGCGCCCCTCGGGGCCCTGGAGGGTTGGGCCCTGAAGCTTTCTTT. Translating it yields CSAPRGPGGLGPEAFF.

This clone has just a few counts. This chain connects TRBV20-1 to TRBJ2-7; D is ambiguous. The CDR3 runs 10 residues. Trimming cost V 4 bases and J 5 bases, with 6 bases left between them. CDR1 is DFQATT and CDR2 is SNEGSKA in the germline V gene (reference sequence). The CDR3 region is CSAIANEQYF. The CDR3 coding sequence is TGCAGTGCTATCGCGAACGAGCAGTACTTC.

This clone was counted between two and nine times. This chain joins TRBV4-1 and TRBJ1-4; tentative D call: TRBD1 (5 bases). V was shortened by 1 base and J by 8 bases, with 11 bases between the two germline ends. Looked up from germline, CDR1 is MGHRA and CDR2 is YSYEKL. The length of the CDR3 is 14 residues. This CDR3 reads CASSQVWGPEKLFF. The DNA of the CDR3 is TGCGCCAGCAGCCAAGTATGGGGCCCGGAAAAACTGTTTTTT.

The chain links TRBV20-1 to TRBJ2-5; no reliable D call. Germline-derived CDR1 and CDR2 are DFQATT and SNEGSKA (reference sequence). V gave up 3 bases and J gave up 5 bases, with 4 bases separating them. This CDR3 has 10 amino acids. The CDR3 spells CSARSETQYF. The CDR3 nucleotides read TGCAGTGCTAGGAGCGAGACCCAGTACTTC.

This clone was recorded a few times. J is TRBJ1-1 and V is TRBV14; possibly TRBD1 for D (5 bases). Germline V lookup: CDR1 SGHDN, CDR2 FVKESK. With 2 bases removed from V and 0 bases from J, the gap between germline ends came to 10 bases. The CDR3 is 15 amino acids. The CDR3 reads CASSQRRTLNTEAFF. The CDR3, as DNA: TGTGCCAGCAGCCAACGACGGACATTGAACACTGAAGCTTTCTTT.

The chain is built from TRBV4-1 and TRBJ2-1; maybe TRBD1 (5 bases). Per germline, CDR1 MGHRA and CDR2 YSYEKL. Trimming took off 0 bases at V and 0 bases at J, with 9 bases between the two ends. CDR3 length: 16 residues. DNA of the CDR3: TGCGCCAGCAGCCAAGACAGGGTTAGCTCCTACAATGAGCAGTTCTTC. Its translation: CASSQDRVSSYNEQFF.

The chain combines TRBV5-1 with TRBJ2-5, with 8 bases that match TRBD2. There are 15 residues in the CDR3. V dropped 4 bases and J dropped 2; count of bases not matched to a gene: 7. Germline values: CDR1 SGHRS, CDR2 YFSETQ. CDR3 in amino acids: CASSPGSGGQETQYF. CDR3 DNA sequence: TGCGCCAGCAGCCCGGGGAGCGGGGGACAAGAGACCCAGTACTTC. Looking up the rest from reference TRBV5-1 and TRBJ2-5 gives the full variable domain: KAGVTQTPRYLIKTRGQQVTLSCSPISGHRSVSWYQQTPGQGLQFLFEYFSETQRNKGNFPGRFSGRQFSNSRSEMNVSTLELGDSALYLCASSPGSGGQETQYFGPGTRLLVL.

The gene calls are TRBV6-5 and TRBJ2-5; 10 bases fit TRBD2. After removal of 7 bases from V and 1 base from J, the junction contained 6 bases not matched to a gene. The CDR3 is made up of 15 amino acids. Germline V lookup: CDR1 MNHEY, CDR2 SVGAGI. This CDR3 is CASKTSGALQETQYF. DNA of the CDR3: TGTGCCAGCAAAACTAGCGGGGCTCTCCAAGAGACCCAGTACTTC.

The rearrangement uses TRBV11-2 and TRBJ1-6; D perhaps matches TRBD1 (6 bases). The CDR3 consists of 15 residues. Germline V gene lookup returns CDR1 SGHAT and CDR2 FQNNGV. V lost 1 base and J 13 bases, leaving 17 bases between the germline ends. Written as DNA, the CDR3 is TGTGCCAGCAGCTTAGGGACAGCGGGGTTTGAGCCCCTCCACTTT. Protein: CASSLGTAGFEPLHF.

This clone was recorded only once. This sequence joins TRBV12-5 and TRBJ2-5, with TRBD2 matching over 12 bases. This CDR3 is built from 16 residues. Germline V gives CDR1 LGHNT, CDR2 FRNRAP. Unmatched junction bases numbered 8, after V lost 3 bases and J lost 6 bases. As DNA, the CDR3 is TGTGCTAGTGGTTTAGGGGCTAGCGGGGGGGCACAGACCCAGTACTTC. This gives the protein CASGLGASGGAQTQYF.

V usage is TRBV10-3 and J usage is TRBJ1-1; D is undetermined. The CDR3 contains 12 residues. Germline CDR1 and CDR2: ENHRY and SYGVKD. CDR3 bases: TGTGGCGCAACGGATGAAGGCACTGAAGCTTTCTTT. Protein: CGATDEGTEAFF.

This clone was detected once. The CDR3 DNA reads as TGCGCCAGCAGCTTCCCGGGACAGGGTGTAACTGAAGCTTTCTTT. Translated: CASSFPGQGVTEAFF. The chain links TRBV5-1 to TRBJ1-1; TRBD1 matches at 9 bases. There are 15 residues in the CDR3. CDR1 SGHRS and CDR2 YFSETQ come from the germline V gene. Trimming took 2 bases from V and 5 from J; bases not matched to a gene: 7.

The chain links TRBV5-1 to TRBJ2-1; no firm D call. This CDR3 region has 13 residues. Germline assignment: CDR1 SGHRS and CDR2 YFSETQ. V lost 1 base, J lost 5 bases, and 7 bases lay in between. As DNA, the CDR3 is TGCGCCAGCAGCTTGCAAGGGAACAATGAGCAGTTCTTC. Translated: CASSLQGNNEQFF.

V gene TRBV30 combines with J gene TRBJ2-7; 7 positions agree with TRBD1. V lost 2 bases and J lost 1; bases outside the gene matches: 8. The CDR3 extends over 15 amino acids. Per germline, CDR1 GTSNPN and CDR2 SVGIG (reference sequence). The CDR3 here is CAWSPPGTVSYEQYF. DNA for the CDR3: TGTGCCTGGAGTCCTCCCGGGACAGTATCCTACGAGCAGTACTTC.

The chain employs TRBV27 and TRBJ1-6; 10 nucleotides match TRBD1. The V and J ends lost 0 bases and 9 bases, in that order; junction bases with no gene match: 2. CDR1 is MNHEY and CDR2 is SMNVEV in the germline V gene (reference sequence). The CDR3 loop spans 15 amino acids. The CDR3 loop is CASSLSGQGISPLHF. The CDR3 coding sequence is TGTGCCAGCAGTTTATCGGGACAGGGGATTTCACCCCTCCACTTT.